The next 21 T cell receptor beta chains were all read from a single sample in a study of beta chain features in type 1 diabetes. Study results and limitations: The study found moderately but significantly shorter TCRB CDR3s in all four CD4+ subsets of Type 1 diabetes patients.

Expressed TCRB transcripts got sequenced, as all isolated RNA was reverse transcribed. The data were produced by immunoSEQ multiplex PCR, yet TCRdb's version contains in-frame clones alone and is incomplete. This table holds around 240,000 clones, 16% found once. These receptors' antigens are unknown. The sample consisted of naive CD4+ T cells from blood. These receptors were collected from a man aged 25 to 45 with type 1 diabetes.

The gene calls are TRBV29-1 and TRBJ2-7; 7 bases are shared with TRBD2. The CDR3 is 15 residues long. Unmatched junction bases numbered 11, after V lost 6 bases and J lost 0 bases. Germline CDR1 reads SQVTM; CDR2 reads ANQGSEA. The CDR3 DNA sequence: TGCAGCGTCACCCCTACTAGCGCCCTCTCCTACGAGCAGTACTTC. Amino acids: CSVTPTSALSYEQYF.

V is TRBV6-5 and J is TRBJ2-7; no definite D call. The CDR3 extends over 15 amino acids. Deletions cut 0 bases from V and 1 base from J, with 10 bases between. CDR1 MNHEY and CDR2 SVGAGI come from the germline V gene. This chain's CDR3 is CASSYSVSLSYEQYF. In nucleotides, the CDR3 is TGTGCCAGCAGTTACTCGGTGTCGCTTTCCTACGAGCAGTACTTC.

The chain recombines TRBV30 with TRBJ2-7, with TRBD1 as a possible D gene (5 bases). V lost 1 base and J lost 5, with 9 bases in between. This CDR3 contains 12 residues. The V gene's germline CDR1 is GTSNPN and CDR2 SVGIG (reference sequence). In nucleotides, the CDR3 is TGTGCCTGGAGTGCCCTAGGGGACGAGCAGTACTTC. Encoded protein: CAWSALGDEQYF. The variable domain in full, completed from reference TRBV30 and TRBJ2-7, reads SQTIHQWPATLVQPVGSPLSLECTVEGTSNPNLYWYRQAAGRGLQLLFYSVGIGQISSEVPQNLSASRPQDRQFILSSKKLLLSDSGFYLCAWSALGDEQYFGPGTRLTVT.

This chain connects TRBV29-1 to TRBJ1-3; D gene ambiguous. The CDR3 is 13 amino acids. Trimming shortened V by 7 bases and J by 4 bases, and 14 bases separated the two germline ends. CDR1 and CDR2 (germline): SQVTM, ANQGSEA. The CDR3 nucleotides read TGCAGCGGCCGGGCCCAGATAGGAAACACCATATATTTT. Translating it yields CSGRAQIGNTIYF.

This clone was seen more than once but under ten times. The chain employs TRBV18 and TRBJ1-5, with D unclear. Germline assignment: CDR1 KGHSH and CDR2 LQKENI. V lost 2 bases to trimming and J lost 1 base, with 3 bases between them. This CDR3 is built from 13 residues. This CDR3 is CASSPGSNQPQHF. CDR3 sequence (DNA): TGTGCCAGCTCACCAGGGAGCAATCAGCCCCAGCATTTT.

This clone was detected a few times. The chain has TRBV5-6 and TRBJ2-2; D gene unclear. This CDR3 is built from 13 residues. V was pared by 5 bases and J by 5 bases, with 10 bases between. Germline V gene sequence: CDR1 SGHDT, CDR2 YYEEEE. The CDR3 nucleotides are TGTGCCAGCAGTCGAGGTCGTACCGGGGAGCTGTTTTTT. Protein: CASSRGRTGELFF. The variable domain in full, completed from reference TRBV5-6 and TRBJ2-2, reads DAGVTQSPTHLIKTRGQQVTLRCSPKSGHDTVSWYQQALGQGPQFIFQYYEEEERQRGNFPDRFSGHQFPNYSSELNVNALLLGDSALYLCASSRGRTGELFFGEGSRLTVL.

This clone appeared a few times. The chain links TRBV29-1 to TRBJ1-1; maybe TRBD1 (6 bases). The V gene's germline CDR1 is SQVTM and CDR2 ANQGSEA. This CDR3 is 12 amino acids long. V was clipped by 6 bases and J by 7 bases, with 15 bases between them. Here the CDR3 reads CSVWGARDEAFF. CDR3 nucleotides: TGCAGCGTATGGGGGGCGAGGGATGAAGCTTTCTTT.

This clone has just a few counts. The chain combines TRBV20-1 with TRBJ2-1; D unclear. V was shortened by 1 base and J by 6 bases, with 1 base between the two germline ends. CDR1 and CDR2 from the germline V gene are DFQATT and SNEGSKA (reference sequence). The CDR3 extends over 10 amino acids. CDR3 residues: CSARVNEQFF. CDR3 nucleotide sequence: TGCAGTGCTAGAGTCAATGAGCAGTTCTTC.

The CDR3 DNA reads as TGTGCCAGTAGTACTGGGGACGGGCTGAATGAGCAGTTCTTC. This codes for CASSTGDGLNEQFF. This rearrangement joins TRBV19 to TRBJ2-1, with D perhaps matching TRBD1 or TRBD2 (5 bases each). This CDR3 spans 14 amino acids. V lost 4 bases and J lost 7, with 14 bases in between. Germline V gene data show CDR1 as LNHDA and CDR2 as SQIVND (reference sequence).

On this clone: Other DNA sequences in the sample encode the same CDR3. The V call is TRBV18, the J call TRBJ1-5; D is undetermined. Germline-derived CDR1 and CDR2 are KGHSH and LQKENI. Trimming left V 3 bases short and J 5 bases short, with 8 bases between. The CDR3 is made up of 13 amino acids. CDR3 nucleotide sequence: TGTGCCAGCTCACCGGGTAGGGATCAGCCCCAGCATTTT. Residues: CASSPGRDQPQHF. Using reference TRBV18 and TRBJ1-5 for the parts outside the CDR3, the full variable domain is NAGVMQNPRHLVRRRGQEARLRCSPMKGHSHVYWYRQLPEEGLKFMVYLQKENIIDESGMPKERFSAEFPKEGPSILRIQQVVRGDSAAYFCASSPGRDQPQHFGDGTRLSIL.

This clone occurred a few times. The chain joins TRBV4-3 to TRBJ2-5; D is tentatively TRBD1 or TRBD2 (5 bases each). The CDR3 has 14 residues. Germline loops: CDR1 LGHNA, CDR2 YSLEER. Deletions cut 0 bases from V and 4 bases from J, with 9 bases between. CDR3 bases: TGCGCCAGCAGCCAAGATGGGGGTGGAGAGACCCAGTACTTC. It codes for CASSQDGGGETQYF.

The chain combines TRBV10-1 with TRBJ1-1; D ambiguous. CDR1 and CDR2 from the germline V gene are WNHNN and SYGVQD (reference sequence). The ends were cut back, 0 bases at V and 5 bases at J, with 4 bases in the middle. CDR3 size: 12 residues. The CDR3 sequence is CASSESTTEAFF. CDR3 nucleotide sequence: TGCGCCAGCAGTGAGTCGACGACTGAAGCTTTCTTT.

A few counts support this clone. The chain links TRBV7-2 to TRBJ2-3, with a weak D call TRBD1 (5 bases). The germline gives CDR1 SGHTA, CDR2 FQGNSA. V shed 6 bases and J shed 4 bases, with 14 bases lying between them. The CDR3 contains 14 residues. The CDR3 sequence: CASRPDWGSDTQYF. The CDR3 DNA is TGTGCCAGCAGGCCTGATTGGGGCTCAGATACGCAGTATTTT.

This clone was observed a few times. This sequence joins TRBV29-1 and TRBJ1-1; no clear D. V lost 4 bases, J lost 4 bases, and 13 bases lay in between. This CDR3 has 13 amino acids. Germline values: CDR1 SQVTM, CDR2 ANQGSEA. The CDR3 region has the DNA TGCAGCGTTGCCGTCACGGCCCGCACTGAAGCTTTCTTT. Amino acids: CSVAVTARTEAFF.

The CDR3 region is CAWRRRGFFPGDEQFF. CDR3 bases: TGTGCCTGGAGAAGAAGGGGGTTTTTTCCGGGCGATGAGCAGTTCTTC. V is TRBV30 and J is TRBJ2-1, with D possibly being TRBD1 (6 bases). Looked up from germline, CDR1 is GTSNPN and CDR2 is SVGIG (reference sequence). CDR3 length: 16 residues. V lost 3 bases to trimming and J lost 8 bases, with 23 bases between them.

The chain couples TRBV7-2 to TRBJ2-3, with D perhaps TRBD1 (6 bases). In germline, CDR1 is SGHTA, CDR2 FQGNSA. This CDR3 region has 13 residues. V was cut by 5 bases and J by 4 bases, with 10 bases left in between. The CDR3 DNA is TGTGCCAGCAGCACCCGGACAGCAGATACGCAGTATTTT. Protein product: CASSTRTADTQYF.

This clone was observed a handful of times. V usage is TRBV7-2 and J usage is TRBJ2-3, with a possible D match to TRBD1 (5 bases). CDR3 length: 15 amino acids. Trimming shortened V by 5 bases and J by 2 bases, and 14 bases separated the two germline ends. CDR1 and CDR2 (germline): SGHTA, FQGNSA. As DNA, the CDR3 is TGTGCCAGCAGCCACGCTATTGGGGCCACAGATACGCAGTATTTT. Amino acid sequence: CASSHAIGATDTQYF.

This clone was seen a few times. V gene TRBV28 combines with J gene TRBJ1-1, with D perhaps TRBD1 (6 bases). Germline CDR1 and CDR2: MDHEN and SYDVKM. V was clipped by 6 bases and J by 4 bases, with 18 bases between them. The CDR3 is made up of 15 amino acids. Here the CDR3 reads CASSFLTGKRTEAFF. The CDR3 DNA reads TGTGCCAGCAGCTTCTTGACAGGAAAGCGCACTGAAGCTTTCTTT. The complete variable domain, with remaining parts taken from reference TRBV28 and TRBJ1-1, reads DVKVTQSSRYLVKRTGEKVFLECVQDMDHENMFWYRQDPGLGLRLIYFSYDVKMKEKGDIPEGYSVSREKKERFSLILESASTNQTSMYLCASSFLTGKRTEAFFGQGTRLTVV.

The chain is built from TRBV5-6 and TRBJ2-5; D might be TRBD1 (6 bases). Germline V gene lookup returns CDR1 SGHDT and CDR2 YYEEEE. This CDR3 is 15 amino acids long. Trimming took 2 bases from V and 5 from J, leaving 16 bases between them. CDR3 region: CASSFPGTRAETQYF. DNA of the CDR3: TGTGCCAGCAGCTTCCCCGGGACACGAGCGGAGACCCAGTACTTC.

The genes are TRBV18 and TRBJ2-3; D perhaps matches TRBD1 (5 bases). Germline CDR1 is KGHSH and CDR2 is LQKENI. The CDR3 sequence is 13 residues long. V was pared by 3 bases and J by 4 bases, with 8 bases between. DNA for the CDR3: TGTGCCAGCTCACCTGACAGCGCAGATACGCAGTATTTT. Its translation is CASSPDSADTQYF. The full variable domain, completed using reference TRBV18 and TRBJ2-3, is NAGVMQNPRHLVRRRGQEARLRCSPMKGHSHVYWYRQLPEEGLKFMVYLQKENIIDESGMPKERFSAEFPKEGPSILRIQQVVRGDSAAYFCASSPDSADTQYFGPGTRLTVL.

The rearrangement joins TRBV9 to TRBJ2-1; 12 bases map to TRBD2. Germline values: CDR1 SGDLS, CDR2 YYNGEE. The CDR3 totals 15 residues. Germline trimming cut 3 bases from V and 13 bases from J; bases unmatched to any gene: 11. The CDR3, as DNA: TGTGCCAGCAGCGCCGGGACTAGCGGGTCGTTGCCCCAGTTCTTC. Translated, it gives CASSAGTSGSLPQFF.